Listed here are 2 T cell receptor beta chains from one sample, sequenced in a study of CD8 T cells in Susac syndrome. RNA in amounts of about 0.45 to 1 ug was reverse transcribed with random hexamers. TCRdb recomputed calls from the immunoSEQ multiplex PCR reads with MiXCR, one row per CDR3 protein. Seen here are roughly 200,000 distinct CDR3 sequences, roughly 94% observed once, and the top ten hold roughly 0.11%. Material: CD4+ T cells from PBMCs. Receptors were obtained from a human donor with Susac syndrome.

The rearrangement uses TRBV5-1 and TRBJ1-1; no firm D call. The length of the CDR3 is 16 residues. The V and J ends lost 0 bases and 0 bases respectively, with 12 bases between them. The germline CDR1 and CDR2 sequences are SGHRS and YFSETQ. This CDR3 is CASSLARVSVNTEAFF. CDR3 DNA: TGCGCCAGCAGCTTGGCTCGGGTCTCGGTGAACACTGAAGCTTTCTTT.

The V and J genes are TRBV6-5 and TRBJ2-5; no reliable D call. The CDR3 contains 13 residues. Trimming cost V 2 bases and J 0 bases, with 4 bases left between them. CDR1 is MNHEY, CDR2 SVGAGI, per germline. As DNA, the CDR3 is TGTGCCAGCAGTTACATGTACCAAGAGACCCAGTACTTC. Translated: CASSYMYQETQYF.